A single sample gave rise to the 15 T cell receptor beta chains below, sequenced in a study of blood T cells in healthy people across ages. Combining a sample-barcoded 5' primer with a J-beta primer mix, a second PCR ran for about 7 to 11 cycles. Using its own MiXCR run on the 5' RACE reads, TCRdb lists one record per CDR3 protein. The profile covers 1.5 million to 2 million distinct CDR3 sequences, with about 49% appearing a single time and about 2.1% taken by the ten largest. Sample: blood. These receptors were obtained from a middle-aged woman in good health.

The chain links TRBV6-2 or TRBV6-3 to TRBJ2-7; D is perhaps TRBD2 (7 bases). There are 14 residues in the CDR3. The germline V gene encodes CDR1 MNHEY and CDR2 SVGEGT. Trimming removed 4 bases from V and 7 bases from J, with 17 bases in between. For the CDR3, the DNA is TGTGCCAGCAGTTCTACGGGGGGCCCGTGGGAGCAGTACTTC. Translating gives CASSSTGGPWEQYF.

V usage is TRBV20-1 and J usage is TRBJ1-2, with 7 bases lining up with TRBD1. The V segment lost 2 bases and the J segment 4 bases; nucleotides outside the gene matches: 13. The CDR3 totals 16 residues. The germline gives CDR1 DFQATT, CDR2 SNEGSKA (reference sequence). The CDR3 loop is CSARRPRDRPFYGYTF. The CDR3 region has the DNA TGCAGTGCTAGACGGCCCCGGGACAGACCCTTCTATGGCTACACCTTC.

This clonotype was counted a single time. One junction end disagrees with the germline gene, perhaps due to a read error. This rearrangement joins TRBV27 to TRBJ1-6; TRBD1 matches at 9 bases. The CDR3 covers 15 residues. The germline V gene has CDR1 MNHEY and CDR2 SMNVEV (reference sequence). The CDR3 reads CASSWGQGDRSPPHF. Written as DNA, the CDR3 is TGTGCCAGCAGTTGGGGACAGGGAGACCGGTCACCCCCCCACTTT.

The gene calls are TRBV12-3 or TRBV12-4 and TRBJ1-4, with D tentatively TRBD1 (6 bases). V was clipped by 7 bases and J by 8 bases, with 14 bases between them. The CDR3 has 13 amino acids. CDR3 protein: CASNQQGKEKLFF. The CDR3 DNA follows: TGTGCCAGCAACCAACAGGGAAAGGAAAAACTGTTTTTT.

The V and J genes are TRBV19 and TRBJ2-3; 12 bases fit TRBD1. Germline V gives CDR1 LNHDA, CDR2 SQIVND (reference sequence). The CDR3 consists of 14 residues. Trimming removed 4 bases from V and 6 bases from J; junction bases left unmatched: 2. The CDR3 is CASSRGTGGDTQYF. As DNA, the CDR3 is TGTGCCAGTAGTAGAGGGACAGGGGGCGATACGCAGTATTTT.

V gene TRBV20-1 combines with J gene TRBJ1-5; 7 bases are a match to TRBD1. After removal of 5 bases from V and 0 bases from J, the junction contained 7 bases not matched to a gene. CDR1 and CDR2 (germline): DFQATT, SNEGSKA (reference sequence). This CDR3 is built from 15 residues. CDR3 amino acids: CSAGDRRYSNQPQHF. The CDR3 coding sequence is TGCAGTGCTGGGGACAGAAGATATAGCAATCAGCCCCAGCATTTT.

The J gene is TRBJ1-1, the V gene TRBV20-1; 7 bases map to TRBD1. The CDR3 sequence is 18 residues long. V lost 0 bases to trimming and J lost 1 base; unmatched junction nucleotides: 14. Germline CDR1 is DFQATT and CDR2 is SNEGSKA (reference sequence). CDR3 bases: TGCAGTGCTAGAGATTCCCCCGAAAGATGGACAGGGAACACTGAAGCTTTCTTT. As protein: CSARDSPERWTGNTEAFF.

This chain connects TRBV3-1 to TRBJ2-1, with 10 positions matching TRBD2. Trimming removed 1 base from V and 6 bases from J; junction bases left unmatched: 6. The CDR3 spans 16 residues. The germline V gene has CDR1 LGHDT and CDR2 YNNKEL (reference sequence). The CDR3 nucleotides are TGTGCCAGCAGCCAAGTAAGCGGGGGGGCGTTCAATGAGCAGTTCTTC. Its protein is CASSQVSGGAFNEQFF.

This clonotype was observed once. Its ends do not fully match the called genes, so a read error is possible. CDR3 DNA sequence: TGTGCCAGCAGCTTAGGTTCGTCTGGGACAGGCCTTGGGGAATTCAATGATCAGTTCTTC. The encoded protein is CASSLGSSGTGLGEFNDQFF. J is TRBJ2-1 and V is TRBV7-8; 8 bases match TRBD1. The length of the CDR3 is 20 residues. Per the germline V gene, CDR1 is SGHVS and CDR2 is FQNEAQ. Variable domain in full (rest from reference TRBV7-8 and TRBJ2-1): GAGVSQSPRYKVAKRGQDVALRCDPISGHVSLFWYQQALGQGPEFLTYFQNEAQLDKSGLPSDRFFAERPEGSVSTLKIQRTQQEDSAVYLCASSLGSSGTGLGEFNDQFFGPGTRLTVL.

A word on this clonotype: A junction boundary mismatches the germline segment, possibly from a read error. CDR3 protein: CAISESNGQFF. The DNA of the CDR3 is TGTGCCATCAGTGAGTCGAATGGGCAGTTCTTC. This sequence joins TRBV10-3 and TRBJ2-1; D remains unclear. From germline, CDR1 is ENHRY and CDR2 SYGVKD. The CDR3 has 11 residues.

The gene calls are TRBV21-1 and TRBJ2-3; TRBD1 is taken as the D call from the table, unchecked against the DNA. TRBV21-1 is assigned pseudogene status. This CDR3 has 16 residues. The CDR3 protein is CASSKAGTGGTDTQYF. The CDR3 bases are TGTGCCAGCAGCAAAGCCGGGACAGGGGGCACAGATACGCAGTATTTT.

This clonotype has more than one count but fewer than ten. V usage is TRBV4-1 and J usage is TRBJ2-3; the D call may be TRBD1 or TRBD2 (5 bases each). Germline CDR1 reads MGHRA; CDR2 reads YSYEKL. V was cut by 4 bases and J by 6 bases, with 17 bases left in between. CDR3 length equals 15 residues. The DNA of the CDR3 is TGCGCCAGCAGCCCGGGGACCCCCCTTCAGGATACGCAGTATTTT. Amino acid sequence: CASSPGTPLQDTQYF.

This clonotype has a single count. This chain joins TRBV7-2 and TRBJ2-3, with 9 bases identical to TRBD1. Losses at the gene ends were 5 bases for V and 3 bases for J; bases not matched to a gene: 9. Germline V gene data show CDR1 as SGHTA and CDR2 as FQGNSA. This CDR3 comprises 16 residues. In DNA, the CDR3 is TGTGCCAGCAGCCGAGGGCGGGACAGGGTTACAGATACGCAGTATTTT. Residues: CASSRGRDRVTDTQYF.

This clonotype was seen a few times. The genes are TRBV10-3 and TRBJ1-1; D might be TRBD1 (5 bases). The CDR3 length is 14 residues. The ends were cut back, 0 bases at V and 4 bases at J, with 9 bases in the middle. Germline CDR1 and CDR2: ENHRY and SYGVKD. Here the CDR3 DNA reads TGTGCCATCAGTGAGTCGAAGGGGTTCACTGAAGCTTTCTTT. Protein sequence: CAISESKGFTEAFF.

The chain has TRBV6-1 and TRBJ2-7, with 7 bases aligning to TRBD2. After removal of 1 base from V and 2 bases from J, the junction contained 8 bases not matched to a gene. CDR1 is MNHNS and CDR2 is SASEGT in the germline V gene. The CDR3 contains 16 residues. As DNA, the CDR3 is TGTGCCAGCAGTGAAGGGGGGGGTCACGAACCCTACGAGCAGTACTTC. Translation: CASSEGGGHEPYEQYF.